These 7 T cell receptor beta chains share one sample of origin, sequenced in a study of T cells in Graves' hyperthyroidism and ophthalmopathy. Regions amplified from RNA transcripts were the TCR beta CDR3 regions. TCR CDR3 underwent first-round RT-PCR with the HTBI primer set. Using its own MiXCR run on the multiplex PCR reads, TCRdb lists one record per CDR3 protein. This sample has around 480,000 distinct CDR3 sequences, with approximately 15% found just once. The sequenced sample consisted of blood. These TCRs come from a woman younger than 30 with Graves' hyperthyroidism.

This clonotype was found many times. The chain carries TRBV6-1 and TRBJ2-5; D possibly corresponds to TRBD2 (5 bases). The CDR3 totals 12 residues. The germline V gene has CDR1 MNHNS and CDR2 SASEGT. The V and J ends lost 10 bases and 2 bases respectively, with 11 bases between them. In DNA form, the CDR3 reads TGTGCCATGTCCCGGACTCAAGAGACCCAGTACTTC. Its translation is CAMSRTQETQYF.

This clonotype has a handful of counts. The V and J genes are TRBV13 and TRBJ1-3; D is uncertain. The CDR3 length is 14 residues. The germline V gene encodes CDR1 PRHDT and CDR2 FYEKMQ (reference sequence). V was clipped by 7 bases and J by 0 bases, with 10 bases between them. This CDR3 reads CASTYPGSGNTIYF. The CDR3 DNA reads TGTGCCAGCACTTATCCCGGCTCTGGAAACACCATATATTTT.

V is TRBV4-1 and J is TRBJ2-1, with 12 bases aligning to TRBD2. The CDR3 consists of 17 residues. From germline, CDR1 is MGHRA and CDR2 YSYEKL. The ends lost 1 base at V and 3 bases at J; junction bases unmatched: 4. The CDR3 DNA follows: TGCGCCAGCAGCCAAGGGTCGACTAGCGGGAGCTACAATGAGCAGTTCTTC. It specifies CASSQGSTSGSYNEQFF.

V gene TRBV19 combines with J gene TRBJ1-5; D remains ambiguous. CDR1 is LNHDA and CDR2 is SQIVND in the germline V gene (reference sequence). The length of the CDR3 is 16 residues. Deletions cut 8 bases from V and 3 bases from J, with 20 bases between. The CDR3 DNA reads as TGTGCCAGTGTCTTGGGGATCGGAATTCCCAATCAGCCCCAGCATTTT. It specifies CASVLGIGIPNQPQHF.

This clonotype was seen at least ten times. The J gene is TRBJ1-2, the V gene TRBV2; D gene ambiguous. Trimming removed 3 bases at V and 1 base at J, with 12 bases between. The germline gives CDR1 SNHLY, CDR2 FYNNEI. The CDR3 totals 15 residues. The CDR3 DNA reads as TGTGCCAGCAGTGATTGGGCACGTGGTAACTATGGCTACACCTTC. Translated, it gives CASSDWARGNYGYTF.

This clonotype showed up just a few times. The chain joins TRBV6-1 to TRBJ2-3, with 9 bases that match TRBD2. The junction had 11 bases not matched to a gene; V was cut back by 6 bases and J by 4 bases. From germline, CDR1 is MNHNS and CDR2 SASEGT. The CDR3 is 16 amino acids. CDR3 nucleotide sequence: TGTGCCAGCAGCATCCTTCTAGCGGGAAACGCAGATACGCAGTATTTT. Its translation is CASSILLAGNADTQYF.

The count of this clonotype is one. The chain employs TRBV6-5 and TRBJ1-3; D is ambiguous. The CDR3 length is 13 residues. Per the germline V gene, CDR1 is MNHEY and CDR2 is SVGAGI. Trimming pared 4 bases from V and 8 bases from J, leaving 12 bases between. As DNA, the CDR3 is TGTGCCAGCAGTTCTCCTGCGGGGTACACCATATATTTT. It yields the protein CASSSPAGYTIYF.